This TCR beta chain was captured by sequencing in a study of cytomegalovirus exposure and HLA in healthy donors. It was with 60 Vbeta and 13 Jbeta primers that the PCR ran. The protocol was immunoSEQ multiplex PCR, while the TCRdb copy is restricted to in-frame clones and leaves out a portion. Of fewer than 350,000 clones listed, roughly 90% are singletons. This clone was seen only once. Germline V gene lookup returns CDR1 LNHDA and CDR2 SQIVND (reference sequence). Deletions cut 2 bases from V and 4 bases from J, with 13 bases between. The CDR3 consists of 15 residues. This clonotype originated in a woman aged 18-29 years in good health and CMV-seronegative. Sequencing used PBMCs. This chain uses TRBV19 with TRBJ2-3; tentative D call: TRBD1 (5 bases). The CDR3, as DNA: TGTGCCAGTAGTATACAGCCCGGACAAGCAGATACGCAGTATTTT. This encodes CASSIQPGQADTQYF.